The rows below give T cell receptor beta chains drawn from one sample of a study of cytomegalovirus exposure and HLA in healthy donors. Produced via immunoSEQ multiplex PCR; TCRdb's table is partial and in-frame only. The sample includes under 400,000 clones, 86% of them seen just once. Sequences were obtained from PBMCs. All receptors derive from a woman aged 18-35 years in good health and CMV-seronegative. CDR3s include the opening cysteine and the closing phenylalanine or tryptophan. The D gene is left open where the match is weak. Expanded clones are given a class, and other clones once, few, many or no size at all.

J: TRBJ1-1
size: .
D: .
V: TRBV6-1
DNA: TGTGCCAGCAGGGGGGGGGCACTGAACACTGAAGCTTTCTTT
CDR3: CASRGGALNTEAFF

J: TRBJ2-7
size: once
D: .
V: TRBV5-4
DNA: TGTGCCAGCAGCTTGGGGACATCGATCTACGAGCAGTACTTC
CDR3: CASSLGTSIYEQYF

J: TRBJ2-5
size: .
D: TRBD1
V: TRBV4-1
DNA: TGCGCCAGCAGCCCTCGACAGGGTTATGAAGGGACCCAGTACTTC
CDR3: CASSPRQGYEGTQYF

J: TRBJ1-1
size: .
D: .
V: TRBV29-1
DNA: TGCAGCGTTGACTGGGCAGGGAACACTGAAGCTTTCTTT
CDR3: CSVDWAGNTEAFF

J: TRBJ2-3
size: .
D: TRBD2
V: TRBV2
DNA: TGTGCCAGCAGTGAAGTGGGGACTAGCAGCACAGATACGCAGTATTTT
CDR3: CASSEVGTSSTDTQYF

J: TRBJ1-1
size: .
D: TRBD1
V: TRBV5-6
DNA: TGTGCCAGCAACATCGACAGGGAGAGCACTGAAGCTTTCTTT
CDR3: CASNIDRESTEAFF

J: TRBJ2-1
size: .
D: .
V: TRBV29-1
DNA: TGCAGCGTTAAAAAGACGGGAGTTTGGAATGAGCAGTTCTTC
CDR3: CSVKKTGVWNEQFF

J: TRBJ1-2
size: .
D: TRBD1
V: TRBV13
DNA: TGTGCCAGCAGCCGTCGGACAGGGGAGTATAACTATGGCTACACCTTC
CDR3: CASSRRTGEYNYGYTF

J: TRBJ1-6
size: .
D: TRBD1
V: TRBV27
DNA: TGTGCCAGCAGTTCCCGGACAGGAGGGAACTCACCCCTCCACTTT
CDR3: CASSSRTGGNSPLHF

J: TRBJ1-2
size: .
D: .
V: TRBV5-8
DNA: TGTGCCAGCAGCTTGGGGAATATCCAGGGGAATGGCTACACCTTC
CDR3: CASSLGNIQGNGYTF

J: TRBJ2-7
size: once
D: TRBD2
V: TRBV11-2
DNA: TGTGCCAGCAGCCCGGGACTAGGCTACGAGCAGTACTTC
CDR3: CASSPGLGYEQYF

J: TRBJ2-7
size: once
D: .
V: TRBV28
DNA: TGTGCCAGCAATCAACCCCGACAGGTGCTTTCCTACGAGCAGTACTTC
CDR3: CASNQPRQVLSYEQYF

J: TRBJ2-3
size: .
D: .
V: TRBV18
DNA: TGTGCCAGCTCCCAAACGAGGGCAGATACGCAGTATTTT
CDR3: CASSQTRADTQYF

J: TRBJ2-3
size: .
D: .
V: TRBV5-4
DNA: TGTGCCAGCAGCTTTCCTTTAGAAGATACGCAGTATTTT
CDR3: CASSFPLEDTQYF

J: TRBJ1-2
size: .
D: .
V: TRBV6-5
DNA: TGTGCCAGCAGTCAGCGTTATGGCTACACCTTC
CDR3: CASSQRYGYTF

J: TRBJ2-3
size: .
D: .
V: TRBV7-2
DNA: TGTGCCAGCGGGGCAGGGGGCACAGATACGCAGTATTTT
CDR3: CASGAGGTDTQYF

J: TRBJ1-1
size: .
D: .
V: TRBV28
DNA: TGTGCCAGCAGTTTACGGGGGAACACTGAAGCTTTCTTT
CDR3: CASSLRGNTEAFF

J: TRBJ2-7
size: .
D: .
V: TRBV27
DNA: TGTGCCAGCAGTGGGCGGGATCGAACCTACGAGCAGTACTTC
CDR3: CASSGRDRTYEQYF

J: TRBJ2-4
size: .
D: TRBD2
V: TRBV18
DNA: TGTGCCAGCTCGAAAGGGGAAGGGACTAGAGCCAAAAACATTCAGTACTTC
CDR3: CASSKGEGTRAKNIQYF

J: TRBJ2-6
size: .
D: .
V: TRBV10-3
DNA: TGTGCCATCAGTGAGAGTTCATTAGAGTCTGGGGCCAACGTCCTGACTTTC
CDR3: CAISESSLESGANVLTF

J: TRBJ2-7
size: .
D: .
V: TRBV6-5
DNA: TGTGCCAGCAGTGATGCGGGGGCGGCCTACGAGCAGTACTTC
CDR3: CASSDAGAAYEQYF

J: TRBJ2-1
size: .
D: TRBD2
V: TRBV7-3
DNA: TGTGCCAGCAGCCCCACCGCGGGAGCGTACAATGAGCAGTTCTTC
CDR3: CASSPTAGAYNEQFF

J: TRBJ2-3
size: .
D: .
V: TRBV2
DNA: TGTGCCAGCAGTTGGGGGGGCGATACGCAGTATTTT
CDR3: CASSWGGDTQYF

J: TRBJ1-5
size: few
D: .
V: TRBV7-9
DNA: TGTGCCAGCAGCAGTAAAGAGTGGGCGAAGCCCCAGCATTTT
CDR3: CASSSKEWAKPQHF

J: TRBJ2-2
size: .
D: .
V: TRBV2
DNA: TGTGCCAGCAGTGAGGGCGGGGTGAACACCGGGGAGCTGTTTTTT
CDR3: CASSEGGVNTGELFF

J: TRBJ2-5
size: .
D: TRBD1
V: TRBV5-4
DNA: TGTGCCAGCAGCTTGTGGGGGACAGGGGAGACCCAGTACTTC
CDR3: CASSLWGTGETQYF

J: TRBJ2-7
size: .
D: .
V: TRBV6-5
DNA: TGTGCCAGCAGCCATACTCACGAGCAGTACTTC
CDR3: CASSHTHEQYF

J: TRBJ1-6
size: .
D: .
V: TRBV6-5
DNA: TGTGCCAGCAGTTACGGCCCCGCAGGATCACCCCTCCACTTT
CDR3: CASSYGPAGSPLHF

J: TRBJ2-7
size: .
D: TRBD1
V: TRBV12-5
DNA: TGTGCTAGTGGTCCGGGACAGGGAACCTACGAGCAGTACTTC
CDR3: CASGPGQGTYEQYF

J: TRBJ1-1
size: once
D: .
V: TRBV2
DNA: TGTGCCAGCACTCGGAGCACGGCATCGAACACTGAAGCTTTCTTT
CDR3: CASTRSTASNTEAFF

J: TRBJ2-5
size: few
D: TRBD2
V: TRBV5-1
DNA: TGCGCCAGCAGCTCTTCCGGGACTACCCAAGAGACCCAGTACTTC
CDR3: CASSSSGTTQETQYF

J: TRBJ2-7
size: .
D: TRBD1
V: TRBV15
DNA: TGTGCCACCTCTCCGGGACAGGGCTACGAGCAGTACTTC
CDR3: CATSPGQGYEQYF

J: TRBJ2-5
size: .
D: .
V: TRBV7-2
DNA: TGTGCCAGCAGCTTTGGGCCGTCGGAGACCCAGTACTTC
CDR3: CASSFGPSETQYF

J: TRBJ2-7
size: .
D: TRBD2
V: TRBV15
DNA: TGTGCCACCGGGCGGGGGGGCGTGACCTACGAGCAGTACTTC
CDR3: CATGRGGVTYEQYF

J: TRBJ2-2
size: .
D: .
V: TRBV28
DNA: TGTGCCAGCAGTTTAACGGGTAACACCGGGGAGCTGTTTTTT
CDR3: CASSLTGNTGELFF

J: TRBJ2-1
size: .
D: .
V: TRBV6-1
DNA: TGTGCCAGCATGCTAGAGAACTACAATGAGCAGTTCTTC
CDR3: CASMLENYNEQFF

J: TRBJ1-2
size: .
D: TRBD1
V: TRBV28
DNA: TGTGCCAGCAGCCTAGGACAGGGGAACTATGGCTACACCTTC
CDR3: CASSLGQGNYGYTF

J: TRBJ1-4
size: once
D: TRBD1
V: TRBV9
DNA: TGTGCCAGCAGCGTAGGGACAGGGAATGAAAAACTGTTTTTT
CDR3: CASSVGTGNEKLFF

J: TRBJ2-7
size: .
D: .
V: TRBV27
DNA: TGTGCCAGCAGTTCCTCGCCCGCCGGGGACGAGCAGTACTTC
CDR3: CASSSSPAGDEQYF

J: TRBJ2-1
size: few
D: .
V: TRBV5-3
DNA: TGTGCCAGAAGCTTTCTTGAGCAGTTCTTC
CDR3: CARSFLEQFF

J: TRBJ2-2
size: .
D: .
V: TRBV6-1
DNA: TGTGCCAGCAGCAACGACAGGAACGGGGAGCTGTTTTTT
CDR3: CASSNDRNGELFF